The 26 T cell receptor beta chains below all came from one sample that was sequenced in a study of T cells in Graves' hyperthyroidism and ophthalmopathy. Amplification of TCR beta CDR3 regions was performed using RNA transcripts as template. The primer set for the first-round RT-PCR of the TCR CDR3 was HTBI. A single record per CDR3 protein comes from TCRdb applying MiXCR to the multiplex PCR reads. The top ten clones hold around 15% of a sample with some 690,000 distinct CDR3 sequences, roughly 17% of them seen once. The specimen sequenced was blood. These TCRs come from a man aged 50-60 years with Graves' hyperthyroidism.

This clonotype was counted ten times or more. The chain joins TRBV7-6 to TRBJ2-3, with a possible D match to TRBD1 (5 bases). Deletions cut 5 bases from V and 6 bases from J, with 36 bases between. Germline V CDR1 and CDR2: SGHVS, FNYEAQ. The CDR3 sequence is 21 residues long. The CDR3 bases are TGTGCCAGCAGCCCTACAGCACCGCCAGGGAAAGCGCCCCAGCTCGGGGATACGCAGTATTTT. Amino acids: CASSPTAPPGKAPQLGDTQYF.

This clonotype was recorded a few times. The J gene is TRBJ1-2, the V gene TRBV6-1; 9 bases align to TRBD1. V shed 10 bases, J shed 0 bases, and the junction held 12 bases outside the gene matches. This CDR3 has 16 residues. Germline CDR1 MNHNS, CDR2 SASEGT. The CDR3 nucleotides are TGTGCCATACGGGGGGACAGGGCTCATACTAACTATGGCTACACCTTC. Translating gives CAIRGDRAHTNYGYTF.

The chain carries TRBV19 and TRBJ2-2; D unresolved. Germline V gene data show CDR1 as LNHDA and CDR2 as SQIVND (reference sequence). The CDR3 sequence is 11 residues long. The V end was cut by 3 bases, the J end by 6 bases, with 2 bases between. The CDR3 DNA sequence: TGTGCCAGTAGTATTCCCGGGGAGCTGTTTTTT. Translation gives CASSIPGELFF.

This clonotype has a count of ten or more. The V call is TRBV15, the J call TRBJ2-1; 13 nucleotides agree with TRBD2. CDR3 length: 18 amino acids. J was trimmed by 2 bases and V by 0 bases; bases with no gene match: 4. CDR1 and CDR2 from the germline V gene are LNHNV and YYDKDF (reference sequence). The CDR3 spells CATSRERTSGSPYNEQFF. The CDR3 nucleotides read TGTGCCACCAGCAGAGAGCGGACTAGCGGGAGCCCCTACAATGAGCAGTTCTTC.

This clonotype has ten or more counts. The CDR3 region has the DNA TGTGCCAGCAGTTTAGTGGGGGAGGGGGCCAAAAACATTCAGTACTTC. The encoded protein is CASSLVGEGAKNIQYF. V and J are TRBV28 and TRBJ2-4; 7 bases map to TRBD2. Germline V gene data show CDR1 as MDHEN and CDR2 as SYDVKM. The CDR3 totals 16 residues. The J segment lost 1 base and the V segment lost 2 bases, leaving 5 bases of the junction unmatched.

Many counts were recorded for this clonotype. The chain carries TRBV11-2 and TRBJ2-1; D is perhaps TRBD2 (6 bases). This CDR3 region has 16 residues. V was shortened by 5 bases and J by 4 bases, with 18 bases between the two germline ends. CDR1 SGHAT and CDR2 FQNNGV come from the germline V gene. The CDR3 region is CASSLLPGLGYNEQFF. The CDR3 DNA reads as TGTGCCAGCAGCCTCCTACCGGGACTTGGATACAATGAGCAGTTCTTC.

This clonotype has ten or more counts. The V call is TRBV12-3 or TRBV12-4, the J call TRBJ2-1; no reliable D call. CDR3 length: 14 residues. Trimming took off 5 bases at V and 1 base at J, with 9 bases between the two ends. The CDR3 reads CASSPAWSYNEQFF. The CDR3 DNA is TGTGCCAGCAGTCCCGCCTGGTCCTACAATGAGCAGTTCTTC.

The table lists this clonotype with many counts. This chain uses TRBV19 with TRBJ2-7; 12 bases line up with TRBD2. There are 14 residues in the CDR3. The trim removed 4 bases at V and 4 bases at J, leaving 2 bases unmatched. CDR1 is LNHDA and CDR2 is SQIVND in the germline V gene (reference sequence). This chain's CDR3 is CASSTTSGRYEQYF. The CDR3, as DNA: TGTGCCAGTAGTACGACTAGCGGGAGATACGAGCAGTACTTC.

The chain uses TRBV5-6 and TRBJ2-2; D gene unclear. CDR3 length: 17 amino acids. V was shortened by 4 bases and J by 2 bases, with 18 bases between the two germline ends. The V gene's germline CDR1 is SGHDT and CDR2 YYEEEE. CDR3 nucleotides: TGTGCCAGCAGCCATTCTCTCCCCCGGGCAAACACCGGGGAGCTGTTTTTT. Translation gives CASSHSLPRANTGELFF.

The genes are TRBV7-9 and TRBJ1-1, with D hard to call. This CDR3 has 13 amino acids. Germline V lookup: CDR1 SEHNR, CDR2 FQNEAQ (reference sequence). V was trimmed by 7 bases and J by 3 bases, leaving 12 bases between them. The CDR3 loop is CASTLNVDTEAFF. Here the CDR3 DNA reads TGTGCCAGCACCCTAAACGTAGACACTGAAGCTTTCTTT.

V usage is TRBV11-2 and J usage is TRBJ2-1; TRBD2 agrees at 11 bases. J was trimmed by 10 bases and V by 5 bases; bases with no gene match: 7. Germline CDR1 is SGHAT and CDR2 is FQNNGV. The CDR3 is made up of 14 amino acids. The CDR3 is CASSRLAGIREQFF. The DNA of the CDR3 is TGTGCCAGCAGCCGACTAGCGGGAATTCGAGAGCAGTTCTTC.

This clonotype was picked up a small number of times. The V gene is TRBV18, the J gene TRBJ2-7, with 7 bases matching TRBD2. CDR3 size: 18 residues. Germline V gene lookup returns CDR1 KGHSH and CDR2 LQKENI. V shed 2 bases and J 0 bases; nucleotides not matched to a gene: 13. CDR3 sequence: CASSPMSLLAPSSYEQYF. The CDR3, as DNA: TGTGCCAGCTCACCAATGAGCTTACTAGCGCCCAGCTCCTACGAGCAGTACTTC.

In the case of this clonotype: This may stem from a read error, because a much larger clone lies one nucleotide away. V and J are TRBV2 and TRBJ1-3; the D is unclear. Germline lookup yields CDR1 SNHLY and CDR2 FYNNEI. The CDR3 loop spans 12 amino acids. In DNA form, the CDR3 reads TGTGCCAGCAGTATCTCTGGAGACACCATATATTTT. Translating gives CASSISGDTIYF.

The CDR3 loop is CASSYSGWAGDTQYF. The CDR3 coding sequence is TGTGCCAGCAGTTACTCAGGTTGGGCGGGGGATACGCAGTATTTT. The V gene is TRBV6-2 or TRBV6-3, the J gene TRBJ2-3; perhaps TRBD2 as D (6 bases). Between the trimmed V and J ends, which lost 0 bases and 6 bases, there was a span of 13 bases. This CDR3 contains 15 residues. Germline V gene lookup returns CDR1 MNHEY and CDR2 SVGEGT.

In this sample, this clonotype turned up many times. The J gene is TRBJ2-5, the V gene TRBV28; D possibly corresponds to TRBD2 (7 bases). The V end lost 3 bases, the J end lost 5 bases, and 13 bases lay between the germline ends. Germline loops: CDR1 MDHEN, CDR2 SYDVKM. The CDR3 runs 14 residues. The CDR3 region is CASSFGGGIETQYF. The CDR3 DNA follows: TGTGCCAGCAGTTTTGGGGGGGGCATCGAGACCCAGTACTTC.

V gene TRBV14 combines with J gene TRBJ2-7; TRBD1 matches at 9 bases. The CDR3 has 14 amino acids. The ends lost 4 bases at V and 6 bases at J; junction bases unmatched: 7. CDR1 SGHDN and CDR2 FVKESK come from the germline V gene. The chain's CDR3 is CASSPLRTGVEQYF. In DNA form, the CDR3 reads TGTGCCAGCAGCCCTCTCCGGACAGGGGTCGAGCAGTACTTC.

This clonotype was detected ten times or more. This sequence joins TRBV9 and TRBJ1-1; a possible D gene is TRBD1 (5 bases). This CDR3 spans 15 amino acids. Trimming removed 2 bases from V and 0 bases from J, with 11 bases in between. Germline lookup yields CDR1 SGDLS and CDR2 YYNGEE. CDR3 nucleotides: TGTGCCAGCAGCGTCTTGGACACCCTGAACACTGAAGCTTTCTTT. This codes for CASSVLDTLNTEAFF.

The CDR3 sequence: CAISVGAYLTDTQYF. CDR3 DNA sequence: TGTGCCATCAGTGTGGGGGCGTACCTCACAGATACGCAGTATTTT. The chain joins TRBV10-3 to TRBJ2-3; possibly TRBD1 for D (6 bases). CDR3 length: 15 amino acids. Germline loops: CDR1 ENHRY, CDR2 SYGVKD. V was pared by 4 bases and J by 2 bases, with 13 bases between.

The table lists this clonotype with many counts. In DNA, the CDR3 is TGCGCCAGCAGCATGGGAGGGCAGGTCTCCTACGAGCAGTACTTC. Encoded protein: CASSMGGQVSYEQYF. V and J are TRBV5-1 and TRBJ2-7; 7 bases fit TRBD2. The CDR3 extends over 15 amino acids. The V segment lost 4 bases and the J segment 0 bases; nucleotides outside the gene matches: 7. The germline CDR1 and CDR2 sequences are SGHRS and YFSETQ.

Ten or more counts support this clonotype. The chain links TRBV12-3 or TRBV12-4 to TRBJ2-2; D is perhaps TRBD1 or TRBD2 (5 bases each). Trimming pared 6 bases from V and 4 bases from J, leaving 15 bases between. The CDR3 is 15 residues long. The chain's CDR3 is CASRSGTGLTGELFF. The CDR3 DNA sequence: TGTGCCAGCAGATCCGGGACGGGTCTCACCGGGGAGCTGTTTTTT.

This rearrangement joins TRBV6-5 to TRBJ1-2, with D possibly TRBD1 on 6 matching bases. The CDR3 totals 15 residues. Trimming removed 0 bases from V and 8 bases from J, with 16 bases in between. Germline CDR1 and CDR2: MNHEY and SVGAGI. The CDR3 is CASSYSTQQGGGYTF. The CDR3 DNA reads TGTGCCAGCAGTTACTCGACCCAACAGGGTGGGGGCTACACCTTC.

In its sample, this clonotype was seen many times. The chain is built from TRBV7-2 and TRBJ2-5, with D unresolved. V was trimmed by 1 base and J by 2 bases, leaving 5 bases between them. CDR1 and CDR2 from the germline V gene are SGHTA and FQGNSA. This CDR3 spans 13 amino acids. This CDR3 is CASSLGWQETQYF. In DNA, the CDR3 is TGTGCCAGCAGCTTAGGATGGCAAGAGACCCAGTACTTC.

This clonotype was observed at least ten times. This CDR3 is CASRSGPYEQYF. CDR3 nucleotide sequence: TGTGCCAGCAGATCTGGCCCCTACGAGCAGTACTTC. This chain connects TRBV28 to TRBJ2-7; D call uncertain. The V and J ends lost 6 bases and 2 bases respectively, with 8 bases between them. CDR1 and CDR2 (germline): MDHEN, SYDVKM. The CDR3 runs 12 residues. The entire variable domain, with the rest obtained from reference TRBV28 and TRBJ2-7, is as follows: DVKVTQSSRYLVKRTGEKVFLECVQDMDHENMFWYRQDPGLGLRLIYFSYDVKMKEKGDIPEGYSVSREKKERFSLILESASTNQTSMYLCASRSGPYEQYFGPGTRLTVT.

This clonotype has ten or more counts. V is TRBV2 and J is TRBJ1-4; 7 bases map to TRBD1. This CDR3 has 16 residues. Losses at the gene ends were 7 bases for V and 4 bases for J; bases not matched to a gene: 12. The germline V gene encodes CDR1 SNHLY and CDR2 FYNNEI. The CDR3, as DNA: TGTGCCAGCAAATTCGGGACAGCCGGCCATAATGAAAAACTGTTTTTT. It translates to CASKFGTAGHNEKLFF.

This clonotype has a count of ten or more. The rearrangement joins TRBV30 to TRBJ1-1; a weak D match, TRBD1 (5 bases). The CDR3 covers 14 residues. The V gene's germline CDR1 is GTSNPN and CDR2 SVGIG (reference sequence). The V end was cut by 8 bases, the J end by 1 base, with 17 bases between. The CDR3 DNA sequence: TGTGCCGGGGCACATCACCAGGCGAACACTGAAGCTTTCTTT. It is translated as CAGAHHQANTEAFF.

Many counts were recorded for this clonotype. V is TRBV6-1 and J is TRBJ2-3; D may be TRBD1 (5 bases). Germline V CDR1 and CDR2: MNHNS, SASEGT. V was pared by 8 bases and J by 4 bases, with 19 bases between. CDR3 size: 15 residues. CDR3 coding DNA: TGTGCCAGCTCATCGGATAGGGGTCGCGCAGATACGCAGTATTTT. This codes for CASSSDRGRADTQYF.